These T cell receptor beta chains were read from a single sample in a study of T cells in Graves' hyperthyroidism and ophthalmopathy. Each CDR3 protein is one row after TCRdb ran MiXCR on the multiplex PCR reads. Among 300,000 to 450,000 distinct CDR3 sequences listed, approximately 15% were seen once. Sequencing was done on a sample of blood. These TCRs come from a woman aged 55-69 years with Graves' hyperthyroidism. Both conserved end residues are part of each CDR3. The order of the fields is clone size, V gene, D gene, J gene, CDR3 protein, CDR3 DNA. D genes are given only for firm matches. Only some rows state a clone size, as once, few, many or a class for expanded clones.

clone size: -
V gene: TRBV6-6
D gene: -
J gene: TRBJ2-6
CDR3 protein: CASSYGREGANVLTF
CDR3 DNA: TGTGCCAGCAGTTACGGACGGGAGGGGGCCAACGTCCTGACTTTC

clone size: many
V gene: TRBV7-3
D gene: -
J gene: TRBJ1-2
CDR3 protein: CASGPDRWANGYTF
CDR3 DNA: TGTGCCAGCGGCCCGGACCGGTGGGCGAACGGCTACACCTTC

clone size: many
V gene: TRBV30
D gene: TRBD1
J gene: TRBJ1-5
CDR3 protein: CAWSVRGQGVYQPQHF
CDR3 DNA: TGTGCCTGGAGTGTAAGGGGACAGGGGGTTTATCAGCCCCAGCATTTT

clone size: many
V gene: TRBV28
D gene: -
J gene: TRBJ2-7
CDR3 protein: CASSSFADGGSYEQYF
CDR3 DNA: TGTGCCAGCAGTTCTTTTGCGGATGGGGGCTCCTACGAGCAGTACTTC

clone size: many
V gene: TRBV24-1
D gene: TRBD1
J gene: TRBJ2-5
CDR3 protein: CATSGQGLETQYF
CDR3 DNA: TGTGCCACCAGTGGACAGGGGTTGGAGACCCAGTACTTC

clone size: many
V gene: TRBV28
D gene: TRBD2
J gene: TRBJ2-1
CDR3 protein: CASSLIAGGGEQFF
CDR3 DNA: TGTGCCAGCAGTTTAATCGCGGGAGGGGGTGAGCAGTTCTTC

clone size: many
V gene: TRBV24-1
D gene: TRBD1
J gene: TRBJ2-3
CDR3 protein: CATSGSRGRADTQYF
CDR3 DNA: TGTGCCACCAGTGGGTCCAGGGGGCGCGCAGATACGCAGTATTTT

clone size: -
V gene: TRBV15
D gene: -
J gene: TRBJ1-3
CDR3 protein: CATSRDPSGASGNTIYF
CDR3 DNA: TGTGCCACCAGCAGAGACCCCTCCGGGGCGTCCGGAAACACCATATATTTT

clone size: many
V gene: TRBV28
D gene: -
J gene: TRBJ2-3
CDR3 protein: CASSFYGRAADTQYF
CDR3 DNA: TGTGCCAGCAGTTTCTACGGACGGGCCGCAGATACGCAGTATTTT

clone size: many
V gene: TRBV2
D gene: -
J gene: TRBJ2-7
CDR3 protein: CASNNPRAGEHEQYF
CDR3 DNA: TGTGCCAGCAACAACCCGAGGGCAGGGGAGCACGAGCAGTACTTC

clone size: -
V gene: TRBV25-1
D gene: TRBD2
J gene: TRBJ2-7
CDR3 protein: CASRPSSSSGMIYEQYF
CDR3 DNA: TGTGCCAGCAGACCTAGTTCGTCTAGCGGGATGATCTACGAGCAGTACTTC

clone size: many
V gene: TRBV2
D gene: TRBD1
J gene: TRBJ1-2
CDR3 protein: CASNPDRVGESGYTF
CDR3 DNA: TGTGCCAGCAATCCGGACAGGGTAGGGGAAAGTGGCTACACCTTC

clone size: many
V gene: TRBV30
D gene: -
J gene: TRBJ1-2
CDR3 protein: CAWAGSSNYGYTF
CDR3 DNA: TGTGCCTGGGCAGGGAGCTCTAACTATGGCTACACCTTC

clone size: many
V gene: TRBV3-1
D gene: -
J gene: TRBJ1-2
CDR3 protein: CASSQMPGSDYGYTF
CDR3 DNA: TGTGCCAGCAGCCAAATGCCGGGGTCGGACTATGGCTACACCTTC

clone size: many
V gene: TRBV12-3/TRBV12-4
D gene: TRBD2
J gene: TRBJ2-2
CDR3 protein: CASSLHPGGTGELFF
CDR3 DNA: TGTGCCAGCAGTTTACATCCGGGAGGAACCGGGGAGCTGTTTTTT

clone size: -
V gene: TRBV5-1
D gene: TRBD2
J gene: TRBJ2-5
CDR3 protein: CASSLEAGAGETQYF
CDR3 DNA: TGCGCCAGCAGCTTGGAAGCGGGAGCGGGAGAGACCCAGTACTTC

clone size: many
V gene: TRBV3-1
D gene: -
J gene: TRBJ2-7
CDR3 protein: CASSQDSGSPYEQYF
CDR3 DNA: TGTGCCAGCAGCCAAGACTCGGGGAGCCCCTACGAGCAGTACTTC

clone size: -
V gene: TRBV5-6
D gene: -
J gene: TRBJ2-1
CDR3 protein: CASSLGGALNEQFF
CDR3 DNA: TGTGCCAGCAGCTTGGGTGGGGCGCTCAATGAGCAGTTCTTC

clone size: many
V gene: TRBV18
D gene: -
J gene: TRBJ2-5
CDR3 protein: CASSPPGGIGQETQYF
CDR3 DNA: TGTGCCAGCTCACCACCGGGAGGAATAGGCCAAGAGACCCAGTACTTC

clone size: many
V gene: TRBV29-1
D gene: TRBD1
J gene: TRBJ1-2
CDR3 protein: CSVERDRGRGYTF
CDR3 DNA: TGCAGCGTTGAACGGGACAGGGGTCGTGGCTACACCTTC

clone size: many
V gene: TRBV20-1
D gene: TRBD2
J gene: TRBJ2-1
CDR3 protein: CSAIASGRGWSYNEQFF
CDR3 DNA: TGCAGTGCTATTGCTAGCGGGAGGGGGTGGTCCTACAATGAGCAGTTCTTC

clone size: many
V gene: TRBV20-1
D gene: -
J gene: TRBJ2-1
CDR3 protein: CSAPSSSYNEQFF
CDR3 DNA: TGCAGTGCTCCCTCGAGCTCCTACAATGAGCAGTTCTTC

clone size: many
V gene: TRBV10-3
D gene: TRBD1
J gene: TRBJ2-1
CDR3 protein: CATSNGQGSYNEQFF
CDR3 DNA: TGTGCCACCTCTAACGGACAGGGGAGTTACAATGAGCAGTTCTTC

clone size: many
V gene: TRBV24-1
D gene: -
J gene: TRBJ2-3
CDR3 protein: CATSDSRQPTDTQYF
CDR3 DNA: TGTGCCACCAGTGATTCCCGACAGCCCACAGATACGCAGTATTTT

clone size: many
V gene: TRBV3-1
D gene: -
J gene: TRBJ1-3
CDR3 protein: CASSSGQSGNTIYF
CDR3 DNA: TGTGCCAGCAGCAGCGGACAGTCTGGAAACACCATATATTTT

clone size: many
V gene: TRBV6-1
D gene: -
J gene: TRBJ2-1
CDR3 protein: CASRRSTTEAYNEQFF
CDR3 DNA: TGTGCCAGCAGGAGATCAACGACAGAGGCCTACAATGAGCAGTTCTTC

clone size: -
V gene: TRBV20-1
D gene: TRBD1
J gene: TRBJ2-1
CDR3 protein: CSARGQGDYNEQFF
CDR3 DNA: TGCAGTGCTAGGGGACAGGGAGACTACAATGAGCAGTTCTTC

clone size: few
V gene: TRBV12-3/TRBV12-4
D gene: TRBD1
J gene: TRBJ2-7
CDR3 protein: CASSLQGQGAYEQYF
CDR3 DNA: TGTGCCAGCAGTTTACAGGGACAGGGGGCCTACGAGCAGTACTTC

clone size: -
V gene: TRBV19
D gene: -
J gene: TRBJ1-1
CDR3 protein: CASSIDGGYQIEAFF
CDR3 DNA: TGTGCCAGTAGTATTGACGGTGGGTATCAGATTGAAGCTTTCTTT

clone size: -
V gene: TRBV5-1
D gene: -
J gene: TRBJ1-1
CDR3 protein: CASSLFRNTEAFF
CDR3 DNA: TGCGCCAGCAGCTTGTTCCGTAACACTGAAGCTTTCTTT

clone size: many
V gene: TRBV20-1
D gene: -
J gene: TRBJ2-5
CDR3 protein: CSARGPGAELLETQYF
CDR3 DNA: TGCAGTGCTAGAGGGCCCGGGGCCGAGTTACTAGAGACCCAGTACTTC

clone size: few
V gene: TRBV29-1
D gene: -
J gene: TRBJ2-5
CDR3 protein: CSVVSSREETQYF
CDR3 DNA: TGCAGCGTTGTCAGTTCGCGCGAAGAGACCCAGTACTTC

clone size: few
V gene: TRBV18
D gene: -
J gene: TRBJ2-1
CDR3 protein: CASSPDGPGARYNEQFF
CDR3 DNA: TGTGCCAGCTCACCGGACGGGCCGGGGGCTCGGTACAATGAGCAGTTCTTC

clone size: -
V gene: TRBV6-1
D gene: -
J gene: TRBJ1-4
CDR3 protein: CASSTPERANEKLFF
CDR3 DNA: TGTGCCAGCAGTACCCCAGAGAGGGCGAATGAAAAACTGTTTTTT

clone size: many
V gene: TRBV28
D gene: -
J gene: TRBJ2-5
CDR3 protein: CASILGGAQETQYF
CDR3 DNA: TGTGCCAGCATCTTGGGGGGGGCCCAAGAGACCCAGTACTTC

clone size: many
V gene: TRBV3-1
D gene: TRBD1
J gene: TRBJ2-5
CDR3 protein: CASSRNAGQGGETQYF
CDR3 DNA: TGTGCCAGCAGCCGGAACGCCGGACAGGGCGGGGAGACCCAGTACTTC

clone size: -
V gene: TRBV6-1
D gene: TRBD2
J gene: TRBJ2-1
CDR3 protein: CASTQSGTGGNEQFF
CDR3 DNA: TGTGCCAGCACTCAATCGGGGACGGGAGGCAATGAGCAGTTCTTC

clone size: few
V gene: TRBV5-4
D gene: -
J gene: TRBJ1-3
CDR3 protein: CASSPSTGIASGNTIYF
CDR3 DNA: TGTGCCAGCAGCCCTTCCACGGGGATCGCTTCTGGAAACACCATATATTTT

clone size: many
V gene: TRBV6-1
D gene: -
J gene: TRBJ1-6
CDR3 protein: CASSRQWGGSSPLHF
CDR3 DNA: TGTGCCAGCAGTAGACAATGGGGTGGCTCTTCACCCCTCCACTTT

clone size: few
V gene: TRBV27
D gene: -
J gene: TRBJ1-2
CDR3 protein: CASSFKFVQGPFYGYTF
CDR3 DNA: TGTGCCAGCAGTTTCAAGTTCGTCCAGGGGCCGTTCTATGGCTACACCTTC

clone size: many
V gene: TRBV28
D gene: -
J gene: TRBJ2-7
CDR3 protein: CASSSSGTPSYEQYF
CDR3 DNA: TGTGCCAGCTCTTCGTCCGGGACACCGTCCTACGAGCAGTACTTC

clone size: many
V gene: TRBV11-2
D gene: TRBD2
J gene: TRBJ2-1
CDR3 protein: CASSLDKVLYGTSDYNEQFF
CDR3 DNA: TGTGCCAGCAGCTTAGACAAGGTGCTGTACGGGACTAGCGATTACAATGAGCAGTTCTTC

clone size: many
V gene: TRBV12-5
D gene: -
J gene: TRBJ2-5
CDR3 protein: CASGHGETQYF
CDR3 DNA: TGTGCTAGTGGCCACGGGGAGACCCAGTACTTC

clone size: many
V gene: TRBV27
D gene: -
J gene: TRBJ2-1
CDR3 protein: CASSLWGESNEQFF
CDR3 DNA: TGTGCCAGCAGTTTATGGGGGGAAAGTAATGAGCAGTTCTTC

clone size: many
V gene: TRBV9
D gene: TRBD2
J gene: TRBJ2-7
CDR3 protein: CASSSPTSGGLEQYF
CDR3 DNA: TGTGCCAGCAGCTCTCCGACTAGCGGCGGACTAGAGCAGTACTTC

clone size: few
V gene: TRBV5-8
D gene: -
J gene: TRBJ1-2
CDR3 protein: CASTLSGTNYGYTF
CDR3 DNA: TGTGCCAGCACCCTCTCAGGGACTAACTATGGCTACACCTTC